Presented here are 8 T cell receptor beta chains from one specimen sequenced in a study of memory CD4+ T cells and cytomegalovirus serostatus (dated by TCRdb to the late 2010s). Library creation used the immunoSEQ multiplex PCR assay. Held by TCRdb, this immuneACCESS table contains in-frame sequences only and omits some clones. Under half of the omission traces to an unresolved V gene where checked; the cause of the rest is unknown. Present in this sample are about 43,000 clones, about three quarters of which were seen just once. Clones ranked in the top ten supply under 0.7% of the sample. Single viable CD3+CD4+CD8-CD45RO+ cells were sorted as memory CD4+ T cells on a FACSAria II. The source material was memory CD4+ T cells from blood. These receptors were taken from an adult in good health and CMV-seronegative.

This clone is judged medium-sized (0.01 to 0.1%). The junction shows a germline mismatch at one end, possibly a read error. The gene calls are TRBV25-1 and TRBJ1-1; D is undetermined. This CDR3 region has 15 residues. CDR1 MGHDK and CDR2 SYGVNS come from the germline V gene. The DNA for the CDR3 is TGTGCCAGCAGCGAATCAGGCAGTTTGAACACTGAAGCTTTCTTT. Amino acids: CASSESGSLNTEAFF. Full variable domain (remainder filled in from reference TRBV25-1 and TRBJ1-1): EADIYQTPRYLVIGTGKKITLECSQTMGHDKMYWYQQDPGMELHLIHYSYGVNSTEKGDLSSESTVSRIRTEHFPLTLESARPSHTSQYLCASSESGSLNTEAFFGQGTRLTVV.

For the CDR3, the DNA is TGCGCCAGCAGCTTGGTAAGGGTTTCTAGCACAGATACGCAGTATTTT. Translated: CASSLVRVSSTDTQYF. This rearrangement joins TRBV5-1 to TRBJ2-3; no definite D call. Looked up from germline, CDR1 is SGHRS and CDR2 is YFSETQ. V was cut by 0 bases and J by 0 bases, with 11 bases left in between. The CDR3 has 16 residues.

This rearrangement joins TRBV7-9 to TRBJ1-6; 9 positions agree with TRBD1. The length of the CDR3 is 15 residues. Unmatched junction bases numbered 8, after V lost 5 bases and J lost 9 bases. The V gene's germline CDR1 is SEHNR and CDR2 FQNEAQ (reference sequence). The CDR3 nucleotides are TGTGCCAGCAGCCCGGGACAGGGTTTTGGTTCACCCCTCCACTTT. It yields the protein CASSPGQGFGSPLHF.

This chain links TRBV19 with TRBJ2-5, with D maybe TRBD1 (6 bases). V lost 5 bases and J 5 bases, leaving 15 bases between the germline ends. The CDR3 is 14 residues long. Germline V gene sequence: CDR1 LNHDA, CDR2 SQIVND (reference sequence). The DNA for the CDR3 is TGTGCCAGTAGTCCCCATGGACAGAGGGAGACCCAGTACTTC. Encoded protein: CASSPHGQRETQYF.

The chain combines TRBV27 with TRBJ2-5; D unresolved. CDR3 size: 14 residues. In germline, CDR1 is MNHEY, CDR2 SMNVEV (reference sequence). Trimming removed 5 bases from V and 0 bases from J, with 10 bases in between. CDR3 sequence (DNA): TGTGCCAGCAGTCCCCAGACGTACCAAGAGACCCAGTACTTC. Protein product: CASSPQTYQETQYF.

J is TRBJ1-4 and V is TRBV6-5; D is ambiguous. CDR1 and CDR2 from the germline V gene are MNHEY and SVGAGI. Trimming shortened V by 0 bases and J by 2 bases, and 7 bases separated the two germline ends. The CDR3 contains 15 residues. The CDR3 region has the DNA TGTGCCAGCAGTTACTCGACCAGTACTAATGAAAAACTGTTTTTT. Translation: CASSYSTSTNEKLFF.

V usage is TRBV19 and J usage is TRBJ2-3; 9 bases are a match to TRBD1. Germline V gene sequence: CDR1 LNHDA, CDR2 SQIVND (reference sequence). The CDR3 totals 14 residues. V was clipped by 10 bases and J by 4 bases; unmatched bases: 9. Written as DNA, the CDR3 is TGTGCCACCCGGGACAGGGTCAGATCAGATACGCAGTATTTT. Encoded protein: CATRDRVRSDTQYF.

This chain joins TRBV29-1 and TRBJ1-1; tentatively, D is TRBD1 (5 bases). The CDR3 consists of 11 residues. Deletions cut 5 bases from V and 7 bases from J, with 11 bases between. Germline V CDR1 and CDR2: SQVTM, ANQGSEA. The CDR3 loop reads CSVLPGLEAFF. The CDR3 DNA follows: TGCAGCGTTCTTCCGGGACTTGAAGCTTTCTTT. Based on the CDR3 plus reference TRBV29-1 and TRBJ1-1, the full variable domain is SAVISQKPSRDICQRGTSLTIQCQVDSQVTMMFWYRQQPGQSLTLIATANQGSEATYESGFVIDKFPISRPNLTFSTLTVSNMSPEDSSIYLCSVLPGLEAFFGQGTRLTVV.